This TCR beta chain derives from a study of Graves' ophthalmopathy and Graves' hyperthyroidism. Study-level information: Samples of peripheral blood were obtained at initial diagnosis, prior to treatment of any kind.

Scientists amplified the TCR beta CDR3 regions from RNA transcripts. In the first round, RT-PCR was carried out with HTBI primers, and a multiplex PCR formed the second round. TCRdb processed the multiplex PCR reads anew with MiXCR; each CDR3 protein has one entry. The sample carries hundreds of thousands of distinct CDR3 sequences, about 20% recorded once. By definition, stable hyperthyroidism involved no ophthalmopathy within 18 months of follow-up. The germline gives CDR1 SNHLY, CDR2 FYNNEI. This CDR3 comprises 12 residues. Trimming took 6 bases from V and 6 from J, leaving 12 bases between them. This clonotype was recorded a few times.

This sequence was found in a young woman with stable Graves' hyperthyroidism. Some clones in this sample may be carry-over from other donors' samples. The sample was peripheral blood. This chain joins TRBV2 and TRBJ2-7; D call uncertain. The CDR3 DNA sequence: TGTGCCAGCAGCCTCGTGTTGACCGAGCAGTACTTC. As protein: CASSLVLTEQYF.